The 26 T cell receptor beta chains below were found in one sample sequenced in a study of T cells in Graves' hyperthyroidism and ophthalmopathy. Authors of the study amplified TCR beta CDR3 regions from RNA transcripts. RT-PCR in the first round (using the HTBI primer set) targeted the TCR CDR3. TCRdb processed the multiplex PCR reads anew with MiXCR; each CDR3 protein has one entry. This table holds about 360,000 distinct CDR3 sequences, approximately 19% found once. What was sequenced was blood. The receptor source for this set is a woman under 30 with Graves' hyperthyroidism.

This clonotype was observed a few times. This could be a read error, since a much larger clone is one nucleotide away. This sequence joins TRBV6-2 or TRBV6-3 and TRBJ2-4; possible D gene TRBD1, 5 bases. This CDR3 has 14 amino acids. Germline V gene sequence: CDR1 MNHEY, CDR2 SVGEGT. The CDR3 coding sequence is TGTGCCAGCGGGCAGACAGTTGGCAAAAACATTAAGTACTTC. This encodes CASGQTVGKNIKYF.

This clonotype occurred many times. The conserved phenylalanine or tryptophan is not found at the CDR3 terminus, so this likely reflects a read error. The limits of the CDR3 on the DNA are not certain, so only TCRdb's listed CDR3 is given. This chain joins TRBV13 and TRBJ2-7; TRBD1 is taken as the D call from the table, unchecked against the DNA. Germline V gene data show CDR1 as PRHDT and CDR2 as FYEKMQ (reference sequence). The CDR3 contains 14 residues when both ends are counted. The CDR3 protein is CASSLGDRQGSVVC.

The chain uses TRBV24-1 and TRBJ2-7; D could derive from TRBD1 or TRBD2 (5 bases each). V lost 3 bases to trimming and J lost 3 bases, with 17 bases between them. Germline V gives CDR1 KGHDR, CDR2 SFDVKD. The CDR3 has 16 residues. This CDR3 reads CATSDASRDGRYEQYF. The CDR3 DNA is TGTGCCACCAGTGATGCATCACGGGACGGACGCTACGAGCAGTACTTC.

The V gene is TRBV20-1, the J gene TRBJ1-6; perhaps TRBD1 as D (5 bases). The CDR3 is 17 amino acids. CDR1 and CDR2 from the germline V gene are DFQATT and SNEGSKA (reference sequence). V was trimmed by 0 bases and J by 2 bases, leaving 14 bases between them. DNA for the CDR3: TGCAGTGCTAGAGATCAGCGGGGGGGGACCTATAATTCACCCCTCCACTTT. Amino acid sequence: CSARDQRGGTYNSPLHF.

V and J are TRBV7-9 and TRBJ2-7, with 10 positions matching TRBD2. V was clipped by 3 bases and J by 0 bases; unmatched bases: 2. The CDR3 is 15 amino acids. Germline CDR1 and CDR2: SEHNR and FQNEAQ (reference sequence). CDR3 sequence (DNA): TGTGCCAGCAGCTTCCTAGCGGGGGACTCCTACGAGCAGTACTTC. It encodes CASSFLAGDSYEQYF.

This clonotype was recorded at least ten times. The chain is built from TRBV20-1 and TRBJ2-7; 8 nucleotides line up with TRBD2. V lost 5 bases, J lost 0 bases, and 12 bases stayed unmatched. There are 16 residues in the CDR3. The germline CDR1 and CDR2 sequences are DFQATT and SNEGSKA (reference sequence). CDR3: CSASRFGGGISYEQYF. CDR3 nucleotides: TGCAGTGCTTCCCGGTTTGGCGGGGGGATCTCCTACGAGCAGTACTTC.

This clonotype was counted many times. V gene TRBV11-2 combines with J gene TRBJ2-4; no clear D. The CDR3 is 14 amino acids. Trimming removed 0 bases at V and 11 bases at J, with 14 bases between. CDR1 and CDR2 (germline): SGHAT, FQNNGV. CDR3: CASSLDPQMSLQYF. The CDR3 nucleotides read TGTGCCAGCAGCTTAGATCCCCAGATGAGTCTTCAGTACTTC.

The V call is TRBV19, the J call TRBJ1-2, with D hard to call. This CDR3 is 13 amino acids long. Germline assignment: CDR1 LNHDA and CDR2 SQIVND (reference sequence). V lost 3 bases and J 0 bases, leaving 5 bases between the germline ends. The CDR3 DNA reads TGTGCCAGTAGTATGTCTACTAACTATGGCTACACCTTC. Translating gives CASSMSTNYGYTF.

The chain uses TRBV11-2 and TRBJ1-1; TRBD1 is a possible D gene (6 bases). Trimming left V 5 bases short and J 0 bases short, with 25 bases between. CDR1 SGHAT and CDR2 FQNNGV come from the germline V gene. The CDR3 is made up of 19 amino acids. CDR3 protein: CASSLHGGRDRGMNTEAFF. The CDR3 coding sequence is TGTGCCAGCAGCCTCCACGGAGGTAGGGATAGGGGGATGAACACTGAAGCTTTCTTT.

This clonotype was observed many times. This chain links TRBV2 with TRBJ1-2, with D perhaps TRBD1 (5 bases). The germline gives CDR1 SNHLY, CDR2 FYNNEI. Between the trimmed V and J ends, which lost 7 bases and 6 bases, there was a span of 15 bases. The CDR3 length is 13 residues. The CDR3 is CASKWGDGNGYTF. In nucleotides, the CDR3 is TGTGCCAGCAAGTGGGGGGACGGAAATGGCTACACCTTC.

Ten or more counts support this clonotype. Here the CDR3 reads CASSYSRGAYGYTF. The DNA of the CDR3 is TGTGCCAGCAGTTACTCTAGGGGAGCTTATGGCTACACCTTC. The chain couples TRBV6-5 to TRBJ1-2, with D maybe TRBD1 (5 bases). Germline V gene data show CDR1 as MNHEY and CDR2 as SVGAGI. The CDR3 spans 14 residues. V was trimmed by 0 bases and J by 5 bases, leaving 10 bases between them.

The table lists this clonotype with many counts. V and J are TRBV27 and TRBJ2-5, with a tentative D call TRBD2 (6 bases). This CDR3 comprises 14 residues. The germline V gene has CDR1 MNHEY and CDR2 SMNVEV (reference sequence). V shed 5 bases and J shed 5 bases, with 15 bases lying between them. The CDR3 here is CASSRRPGVETQYF. In DNA form, the CDR3 reads TGTGCCAGCAGTCGCCGACCGGGGGTTGAGACCCAGTACTTC.

This clonotype was recorded a few times. The chain couples TRBV30 to TRBJ1-5; TRBD1 matches at 8 bases. CDR1 and CDR2 from the germline V gene are GTSNPN and SVGIG (reference sequence). The CDR3 covers 15 residues. Trimming cost V 3 bases and J 3 bases; bases outside gene matches: 7. The CDR3 region is CAWRLQGGNNQPQHF. For the CDR3, the DNA is TGTGCCTGGAGGTTACAGGGGGGAAACAATCAGCCCCAGCATTTT.

The chain carries TRBV10-3 and TRBJ1-2; 8 nucleotides line up with TRBD1. The CDR3 totals 15 residues. The germline V gene encodes CDR1 ENHRY and CDR2 SYGVKD. The J segment lost 6 bases and the V segment lost 2 bases, leaving 8 bases of the junction unmatched. The CDR3 coding sequence is TGTGCCATCAGTGAGCGGGACAGGAAGAAAGATGGCTACACCTTC. Protein product: CAISERDRKKDGYTF.

This clonotype has a count of ten or more. This chain links TRBV27 with TRBJ2-3, with D perhaps matching TRBD1 (5 bases). The V and J ends lost 1 base and 6 bases respectively, with 11 bases between them. In germline, CDR1 is MNHEY, CDR2 SMNVEV (reference sequence). The CDR3 length is 14 residues. The CDR3 DNA reads TGTGCCAGCAGTTTATTACAGACAGACGATACGCAGTATTTT. The encoded protein is CASSLLQTDDTQYF.

This clonotype was found many times. The rearrangement uses TRBV27 and TRBJ1-2; no definite D call. The V gene lost 5 bases and the J gene lost 8 bases, with 15 bases spanning the gap. The CDR3 sequence is 13 residues long. CDR1 is MNHEY and CDR2 is SMNVEV in the germline V gene (reference sequence). The CDR3 protein is CASSLTRFKGYTF. In DNA, the CDR3 is TGTGCCAGCAGTCTGACACGATTCAAAGGCTACACCTTC.

The table lists this clonotype with a few counts. V is TRBV6-1 and J is TRBJ2-5, with TRBD1 matching 8 bases. V was clipped by 6 bases and J by 5 bases; unmatched bases: 5. Germline lookup yields CDR1 MNHNS and CDR2 SASEGT. This CDR3 has 13 amino acids. In nucleotides, the CDR3 is TGTGCCAGCAGGGAGACAGGGGTGGAGACCCAGTACTTC. Its translation: CASRETGVETQYF.

The V and J genes are TRBV6-1 and TRBJ2-7; no clear D. The CDR3 sequence is 12 residues long. Germline assignment: CDR1 MNHNS and CDR2 SASEGT. V was shortened by 3 bases and J by 2 bases, with 5 bases between the two germline ends. Here the CDR3 reads CASSDTAYEQYF. The DNA for the CDR3 is TGTGCCAGCAGTGATACCGCCTACGAGCAGTACTTC.

This clonotype was found a few times. This chain uses TRBV29-1 with TRBJ1-1; no clear D gene. V gave up 8 bases and J gave up 2 bases, with 15 bases separating them. This CDR3 has 13 amino acids. The V gene's germline CDR1 is SQVTM and CDR2 ANQGSEA. The CDR3 is CSWSRGQNTEAFF. CDR3 coding DNA: TGCAGCTGGTCCCGGGGTCAAAACACTGAAGCTTTCTTT. Together with reference TRBV29-1 and TRBJ1-1, the CDR3 gives the full variable domain: SAVISQKPSRDICQRGTSLTIQCQVDSQVTMMFWYRQQPGQSLTLIATANQGSEATYESGFVIDKFPISRPNLTFSTLTVSNMSPEDSSIYLCSWSRGQNTEAFFGQGTRLTVV.

This clonotype was counted many times. The rearrangement uses TRBV6-1 and TRBJ2-5; D is undetermined. The V end lost 1 base, the J end lost 5 bases, and 14 bases lay between the germline ends. This CDR3 is built from 15 residues. Germline loops: CDR1 MNHNS, CDR2 SASEGT. CDR3 protein: CASSEVGSLGETQYF. CDR3 bases: TGTGCCAGCAGTGAAGTGGGCAGTCTGGGGGAGACCCAGTACTTC.

This clonotype has more than one count but fewer than ten. The CDR3 is CASSSDSSKTYEQYF. Written as DNA, the CDR3 is TGTGCCAGCAGCTCGGACTCGTCAAAAACCTACGAGCAGTACTTC. V usage is TRBV7-2 and J usage is TRBJ2-7, with D possibly being TRBD2 (5 bases). The CDR3 covers 15 residues. Germline loops: CDR1 SGHTA, CDR2 FQGNSA. V lost 4 bases to trimming and J lost 2 bases, with 15 bases between them.

This clonotype was counted many times. The CDR3 does not end in the conserved phenylalanine or tryptophan, so this is likely a read error. The chain is built from TRBV2 and TRBJ2-4; weak D call: TRBD1 (5 bases). This CDR3 is built from 13 residues. Per germline, CDR1 SNHLY and CDR2 FYNNEI. The V gene lost 7 bases and the J gene lost 5 bases, with 12 bases spanning the gap. CDR3 sequence reads: CASTAGLQNIQYL. CDR3 DNA sequence: TGTGCCAGCACAGCAGGGCTGCAAAACATTCAGTACCTC.

This clonotype has at least ten counts. The chain uses TRBV7-8 and TRBJ1-5; D not resolved. CDR3 size: 12 residues. From germline, CDR1 is SGHVS and CDR2 FQNEAQ. Trimming stripped 3 bases from V and 6 bases from J, with 6 bases between. This CDR3 reads CASSFFGQPQHF. The CDR3 DNA is TGTGCCAGCAGCTTTTTTGGTCAGCCCCAGCATTTT.

This clonotype was seen many times. V is TRBV7-8 and J is TRBJ2-7, with D maybe TRBD1 (5 bases). The V end lost 5 bases, the J end lost 6 bases, and 17 bases lay between the germline ends. Germline values: CDR1 SGHVS, CDR2 FQNEAQ. The CDR3 extends over 14 amino acids. The chain's CDR3 is CASSQGNLGFEQYF. The CDR3 DNA reads as TGTGCCAGCAGCCAGGGAAACTTGGGTTTCGAGCAGTACTTC.

The table lists this clonotype with many counts. CDR3 nucleotide sequence: TGTGCCAGCAGTTACTTGGAGCTGACAATAGGGGAATTGGATCAGCCCCAGCATTTT. Its protein product is CASSYLELTIGELDQPQHF. The rearrangement links TRBV6-2 or TRBV6-3 to TRBJ1-5; D might be TRBD1 (5 bases). The ends were cut back, 1 base at V and 5 bases at J, with 24 bases in the middle. CDR3 length: 19 residues. CDR1 is MNHEY, CDR2 SVGEGT, per germline.

This clonotype was counted at least ten times. The gene calls are TRBV29-1 and TRBJ1-1, with D possibly TRBD1 on 6 matching bases. The CDR3 is 14 residues long. The germline V gene has CDR1 SQVTM and CDR2 ANQGSEA. V lost 2 bases and J lost 0, with 10 bases in between. The CDR3 loop reads CSVEKDSLNTEAFF. In DNA form, the CDR3 reads TGCAGCGTTGAAAAGGACAGCCTGAACACTGAAGCTTTCTTT.